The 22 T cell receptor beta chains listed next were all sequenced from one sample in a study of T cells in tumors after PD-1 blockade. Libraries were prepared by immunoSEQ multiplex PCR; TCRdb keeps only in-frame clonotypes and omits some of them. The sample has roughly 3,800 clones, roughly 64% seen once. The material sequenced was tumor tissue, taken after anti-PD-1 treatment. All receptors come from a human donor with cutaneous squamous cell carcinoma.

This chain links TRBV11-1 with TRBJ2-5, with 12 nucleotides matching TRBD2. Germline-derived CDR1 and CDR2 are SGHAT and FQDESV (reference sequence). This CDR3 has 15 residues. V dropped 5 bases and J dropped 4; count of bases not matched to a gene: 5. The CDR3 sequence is CASSVSSGRGETQYF. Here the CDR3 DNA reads TGTGCCAGCAGCGTATCTAGCGGGAGGGGAGAGACCCAGTACTTC.

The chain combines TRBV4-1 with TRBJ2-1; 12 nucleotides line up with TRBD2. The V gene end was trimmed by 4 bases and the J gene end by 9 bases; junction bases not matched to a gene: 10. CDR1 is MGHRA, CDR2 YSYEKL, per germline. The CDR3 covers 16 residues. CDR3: CASSLTSSGGAGEQFF. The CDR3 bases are TGCGCCAGCAGCCTCACCTCTAGCGGGGGGGCCGGTGAGCAGTTCTTC.

As DNA, the CDR3 is TGTGCCAGCAGCCAGCGCCGGGGGGGATTACACTATGGCTACACCTTC. Translation gives CASSQRRGGLHYGYTF. The V gene is TRBV3-1 (or the pseudogene TRBV3-2), the J gene TRBJ1-2, with TRBD1 as a possible D gene (5 bases). The CDR3 runs 16 residues. Per the germline V gene, CDR1 is LGHDT and CDR2 is YNNKEL (reference sequence). The V end lost 3 bases, the J end lost 3 bases, and 17 bases lay between the germline ends.

CDR3 protein: CASSGGDRATEAFF. The CDR3 bases are TGCGCCAGCAGCGGAGGGGACAGGGCCACTGAAGCTTTCTTT. This sequence joins TRBV5-1 and TRBJ1-1, with 9 bases matching TRBD1. This CDR3 is built from 14 residues. Germline CDR1 reads SGHRS; CDR2 reads YFSETQ. The J segment lost 4 bases and the V segment lost 4 bases, leaving 5 bases of the junction unmatched.

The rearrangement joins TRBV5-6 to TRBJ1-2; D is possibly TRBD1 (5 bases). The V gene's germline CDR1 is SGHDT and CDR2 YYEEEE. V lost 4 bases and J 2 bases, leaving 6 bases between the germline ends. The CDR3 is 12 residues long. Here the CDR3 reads CASSRDNYGYTF. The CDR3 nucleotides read TGTGCCAGCAGCCGGGACAACTATGGCTACACCTTC.

CDR3 nucleotides: TGTGCCAGCAGCGTATTGAGGGACACTGAAGCTTTCTTT. Translation: CASSVLRDTEAFF. The chain has TRBV6-5 and TRBJ1-1; D remains ambiguous. There are 13 residues in the CDR3. V was pared by 6 bases and J by 3 bases, with 11 bases between. CDR1 is MNHEY and CDR2 is SVGAGI in the germline V gene.

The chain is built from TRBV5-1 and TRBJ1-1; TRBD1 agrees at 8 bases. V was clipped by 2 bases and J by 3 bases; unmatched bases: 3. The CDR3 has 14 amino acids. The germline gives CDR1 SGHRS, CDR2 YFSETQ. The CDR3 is CASSFGTGDTEAFF. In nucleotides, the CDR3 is TGCGCCAGCAGCTTCGGGACAGGCGACACTGAAGCTTTCTTT.

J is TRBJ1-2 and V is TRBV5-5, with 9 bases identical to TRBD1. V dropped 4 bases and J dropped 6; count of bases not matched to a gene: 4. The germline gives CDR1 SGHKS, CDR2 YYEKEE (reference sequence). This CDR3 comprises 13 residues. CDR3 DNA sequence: TGTGCCAGCAGCCGGACAGGGGACGATGGCTACACCTTC. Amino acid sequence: CASSRTGDDGYTF. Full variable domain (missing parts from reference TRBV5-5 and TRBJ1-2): DAGVTQSPTHLIKTRGQQVTLRCSPISGHKSVSWYQQVLGQGPQFIFQYYEKEERGRGNFPDRFSARQFPNYSSELNVNALLLGDSALYLCASSRTGDDGYTFGSGTRLTVV.

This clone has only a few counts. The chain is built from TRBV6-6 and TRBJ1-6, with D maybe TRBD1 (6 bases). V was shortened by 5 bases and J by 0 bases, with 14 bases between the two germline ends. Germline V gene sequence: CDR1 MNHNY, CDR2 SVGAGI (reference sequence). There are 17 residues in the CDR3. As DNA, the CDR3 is TGTGCCAGCAGTCGCTCAGGACAGAGCTCCTATAATTCACCCCTCCACTTT. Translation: CASSRSGQSSYNSPLHF.

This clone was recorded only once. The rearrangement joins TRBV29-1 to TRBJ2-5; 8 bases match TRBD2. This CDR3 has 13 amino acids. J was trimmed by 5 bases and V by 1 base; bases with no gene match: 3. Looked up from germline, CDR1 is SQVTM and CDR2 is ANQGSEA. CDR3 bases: TGCAGCGTTGAAGTCGGGGGGGCCGAGACCCAGTACTTC. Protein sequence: CSVEVGGAETQYF.

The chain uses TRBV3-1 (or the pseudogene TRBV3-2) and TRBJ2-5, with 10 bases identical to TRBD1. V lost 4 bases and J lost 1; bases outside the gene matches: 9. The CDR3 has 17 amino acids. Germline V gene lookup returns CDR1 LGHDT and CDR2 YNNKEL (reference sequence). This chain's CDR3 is CASSRQGALRAQETQYF. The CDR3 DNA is TGTGCCAGCAGCCGACAGGGGGCTCTTCGGGCCCAAGAGACCCAGTACTTC.

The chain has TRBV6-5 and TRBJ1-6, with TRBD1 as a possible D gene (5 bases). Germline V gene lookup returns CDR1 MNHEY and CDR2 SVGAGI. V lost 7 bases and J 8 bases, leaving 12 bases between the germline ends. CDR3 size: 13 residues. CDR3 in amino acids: CASIPDSYSPLHF. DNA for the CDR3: TGTGCCAGCATACCAGACAGCTATTCACCCCTCCACTTT.

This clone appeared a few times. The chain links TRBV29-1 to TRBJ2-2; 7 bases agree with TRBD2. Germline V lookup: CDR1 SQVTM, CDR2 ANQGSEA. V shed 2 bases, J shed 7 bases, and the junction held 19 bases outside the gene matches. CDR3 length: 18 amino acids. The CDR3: CSVEPVISAGVRIGELFF. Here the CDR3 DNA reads TGCAGCGTTGAACCAGTAATTAGTGCGGGGGTTCGGATCGGGGAGCTGTTTTTT.

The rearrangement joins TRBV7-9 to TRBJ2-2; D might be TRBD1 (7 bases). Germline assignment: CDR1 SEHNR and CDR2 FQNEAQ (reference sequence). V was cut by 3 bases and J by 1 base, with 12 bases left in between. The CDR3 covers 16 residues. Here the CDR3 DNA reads TGTGCCAGCAGCTTTCCAGGGGGGCTGAACACCGGGGAGCTGTTTTTT. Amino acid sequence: CASSFPGGLNTGELFF.

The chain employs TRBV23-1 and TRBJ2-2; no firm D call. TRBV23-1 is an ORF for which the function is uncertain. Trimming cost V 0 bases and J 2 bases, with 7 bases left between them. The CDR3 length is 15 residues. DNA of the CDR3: TGCGCCAGCAGTCAATCGACGGACAACACCGGGGAGCTGTTTTTT. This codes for CASSQSTDNTGELFF.

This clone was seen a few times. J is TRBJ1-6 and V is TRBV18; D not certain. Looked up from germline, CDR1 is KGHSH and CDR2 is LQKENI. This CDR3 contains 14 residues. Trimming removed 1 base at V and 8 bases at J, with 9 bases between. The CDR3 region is CASSPLPWDSPLHF. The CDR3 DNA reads TGTGCCAGCTCACCACTCCCATGGGATTCACCCCTCCACTTT.

CDR3 residues: CASSYGSGLEAFF. CDR3 in DNA: TGTGCCAGCAGTTATGGGTCTGGGTTGGAAGCTTTCTTT. This chain links TRBV28 with TRBJ1-1, with D unresolved. Trimming pared 4 bases from V and 8 bases from J, leaving 14 bases between. Germline CDR1 and CDR2: MDHEN and SYDVKM. This CDR3 has 13 residues.

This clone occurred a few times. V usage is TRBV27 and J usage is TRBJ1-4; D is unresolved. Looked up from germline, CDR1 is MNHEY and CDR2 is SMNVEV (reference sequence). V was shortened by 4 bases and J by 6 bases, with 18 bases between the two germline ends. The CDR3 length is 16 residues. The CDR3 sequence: CASSSRAWPYYEKLFF. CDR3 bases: TGTGCCAGCAGTTCACGGGCCTGGCCTTATTATGAAAAACTGTTTTTT.

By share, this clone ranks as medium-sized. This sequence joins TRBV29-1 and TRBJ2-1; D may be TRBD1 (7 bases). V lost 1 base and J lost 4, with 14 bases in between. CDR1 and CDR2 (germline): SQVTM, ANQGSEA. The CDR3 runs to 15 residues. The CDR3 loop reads CSVEGAGTAYNEQFF. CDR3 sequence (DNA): TGCAGCGTTGAAGGGGCGGGGACAGCATACAATGAGCAGTTCTTC.

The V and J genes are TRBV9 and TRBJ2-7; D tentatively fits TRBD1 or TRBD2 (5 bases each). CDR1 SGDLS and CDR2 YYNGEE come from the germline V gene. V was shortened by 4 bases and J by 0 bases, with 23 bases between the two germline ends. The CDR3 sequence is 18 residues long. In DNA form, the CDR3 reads TGTGCCAGCAGCAAGTTGGGGGTGGGCAGGGTTGTCTCCTACGAGCAGTACTTC. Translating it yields CASSKLGVGRVVSYEQYF.

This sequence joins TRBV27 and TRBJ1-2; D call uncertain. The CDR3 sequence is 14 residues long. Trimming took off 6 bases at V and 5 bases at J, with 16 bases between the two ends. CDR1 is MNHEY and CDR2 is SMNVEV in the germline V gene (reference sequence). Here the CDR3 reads CASSFSGSGYGYTF. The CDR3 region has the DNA TGTGCCAGCAGCTTTTCAGGATCCGGGTATGGCTACACCTTC.

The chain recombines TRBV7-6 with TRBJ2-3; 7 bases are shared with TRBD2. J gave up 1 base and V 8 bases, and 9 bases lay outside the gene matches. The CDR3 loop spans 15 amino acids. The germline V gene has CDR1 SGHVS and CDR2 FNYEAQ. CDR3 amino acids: CASGGGREGTDTQYF. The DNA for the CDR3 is TGTGCCAGCGGGGGTGGGAGGGAAGGCACAGATACGCAGTATTTT.